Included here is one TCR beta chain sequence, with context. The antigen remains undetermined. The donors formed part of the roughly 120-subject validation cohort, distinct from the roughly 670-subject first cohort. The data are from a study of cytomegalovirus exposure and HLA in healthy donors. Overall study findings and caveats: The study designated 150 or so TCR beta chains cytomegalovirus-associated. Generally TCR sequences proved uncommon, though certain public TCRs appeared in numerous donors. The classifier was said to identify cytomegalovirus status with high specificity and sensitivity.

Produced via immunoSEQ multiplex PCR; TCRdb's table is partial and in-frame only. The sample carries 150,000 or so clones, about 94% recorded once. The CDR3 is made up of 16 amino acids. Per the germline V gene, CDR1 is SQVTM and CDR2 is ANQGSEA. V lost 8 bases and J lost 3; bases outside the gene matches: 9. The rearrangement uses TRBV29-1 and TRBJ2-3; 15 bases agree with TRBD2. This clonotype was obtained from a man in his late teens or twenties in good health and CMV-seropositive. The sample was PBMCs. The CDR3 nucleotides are TGCAGCATTCGGACTAGCGGGAGGGCCTCGACAGATACGCAGTATTTT. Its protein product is CSIRTSGRASTDTQYF.